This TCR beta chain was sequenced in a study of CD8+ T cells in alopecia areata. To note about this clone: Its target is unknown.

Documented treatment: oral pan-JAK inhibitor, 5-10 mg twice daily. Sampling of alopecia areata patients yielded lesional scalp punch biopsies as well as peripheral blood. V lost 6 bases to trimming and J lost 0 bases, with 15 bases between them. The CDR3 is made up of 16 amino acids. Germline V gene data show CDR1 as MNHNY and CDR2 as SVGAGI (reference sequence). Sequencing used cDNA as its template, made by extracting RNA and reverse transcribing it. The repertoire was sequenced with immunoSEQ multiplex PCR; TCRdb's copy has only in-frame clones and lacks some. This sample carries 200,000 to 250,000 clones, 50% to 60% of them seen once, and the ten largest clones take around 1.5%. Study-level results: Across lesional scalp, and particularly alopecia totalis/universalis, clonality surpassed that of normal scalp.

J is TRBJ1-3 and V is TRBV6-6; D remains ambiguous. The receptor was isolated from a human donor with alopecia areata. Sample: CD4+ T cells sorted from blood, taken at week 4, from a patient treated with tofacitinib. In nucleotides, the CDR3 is TGTGCCAGCAGCCCCATCGATTCAGCCTCTGGAAACACCATATATTTT. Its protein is CASSPIDSASGNTIYF.